The present T cell receptor (beta chain) was sequenced within a study of blood T cell repertoires in COVID-19. About the study: From the United States, Italy and Spain came samples of acute and convalescent COVID-19. In each case, the material was cDNA or gDNA derived from T cells, B-cell-depleted T cells, or PBMCs.

V was shortened by 7 bases and J by 10 bases, with 19 bases between the two germline ends. The CDR3 has 13 amino acids. CDR1 and CDR2 (germline): MNHEY, SMNVEV (reference sequence). Original analysis: Estimates of nucleated cell counts were drawn from the amplification of reference gene primers. The method was immunoSEQ multiplex PCR; TCRdb's version includes in-frame clones alone and lacks a portion of them. V and J calls and clone size come straight from that table; D and trimming were deduced from the DNA. The table lists some 40,000 clones, around 85% of them singletons, with around 20% in the top ten.

The TCR comes from a man between 65 and 79 years old with acute or convalescent COVID-19. The chain recombines TRBV27 with TRBJ1-1; D might be TRBD1 (6 bases). What was sequenced was peripheral blood. As DNA, the CDR3 is TGTGCCAGCATGCCCGGGACGGGGGGCGCAGCTTTCTTT. It encodes CASMPGTGGAAFF.